These T cell receptor beta chains were read from a single sample in a study of cytomegalovirus exposure and HLA in healthy donors. Method: immunoSEQ multiplex PCR; TCRdb's copy keeps in-frame clones and lacks some. Among 40,000 to 45,000 clones, about half were seen once, and the ten largest hold 6%. Specimen: PBMCs. The receptors stem from a man in his sixties in good health and CMV-seronegative. Both conserved end residues are part of each CDR3. D genes are given only for firm matches. Clone size, where shown, is once, few, many, or a class for clones that have expanded.

>NA|NA|TRBJ2-5|TRBV5-1
TGCGCCAGCAGCTTGTCTTCGGTCCAAGAGACCCAGTACTTC
CASSLSSVQETQYF
>NA|TRBD2|TRBJ2-7|TRBV7-2
TGTGCCAGCAGAGGTCTAGCGGGACAAATCTACGAGCAGTACTTC
CASRGLAGQIYEQYF
>medium-sized|TRBD1|TRBJ1-1|TRBV4-1
TGCGCCAGCAGCATGGGGACAGGGTACACTGAAGCTTTCTTT
CASSMGTGYTEAFF
>NA|NA|TRBJ1-1|TRBV5-8
TGTGCCAGCAGCTTGCGTTCCGAAGCTTTCTTT
CASSLRSEAFF
>NA|TRBD1|TRBJ1-1|TRBV2
TGTGCCAGTTGCTACAGGGGGAACACTGAAGCTTTCTTT
CASCYRGNTEAFF
>NA|TRBD1|TRBJ1-2|TRBV4-2
TGTGCCAGCAGCCTCCCTTTAAAGGACAGGACCGCTTCTAACTATGGCTACACCTTC
CASSLPLKDRTASNYGYTF
>NA|TRBD1|TRBJ1-5|TRBV7-8
TGTGCCAGCAGCTTAGCGTGGACAGGGCTAAATCAGCCCCAGCATTTT
CASSLAWTGLNQPQHF
>once|NA|TRBJ1-5|TRBV19
TGTGCCAGTAGTATAAGGAGAAATCAGCCCCAGCATTTT
CASSIRRNQPQHF
>NA|NA|TRBJ2-2|TRBV6-5
TGTGCCAGCAGTTACCCTGCAGGCGTCAGCACCGGGGAGCTGTTTTTT
CASSYPAGVSTGELFF
>NA|NA|TRBJ1-1|TRBV6-1
TGTGCCAGCAGTGAATGGCCAAGAAAGAACACTGAAGCTTTCTTT
CASSEWPRKNTEAFF
>NA|TRBD1|TRBJ2-1|TRBV5-1
TGCGCCAGCAGCTCACAGGGGAGCTCCTACAATGAGCAGTTCTTC
CASSSQGSSYNEQFF
>NA|NA|TRBJ1-2|TRBV15
TGTGCCACCAGCAGAGAAGGGAGGCAGGGAGGTAGCTACACCTTC
CATSREGRQGGSYTF
>NA|NA|TRBJ2-1|TRBV7-2
TGTGCCAGCAGCTTAGTAGCGTACAATGAGCAGTTCTTC
CASSLVAYNEQFF
>NA|TRBD2|TRBJ2-7|TRBV11-2
TGTGCCAGCAGCTTAGCACTAGCGGGAGGGACCTACGAGCAGTACTTC
CASSLALAGGTYEQYF
>NA|NA|TRBJ1-2|TRBV4-2
TGTGCCAGCAGCCAGTCGGGGGGGTACAGTGTCAACTATGGCTACACCTTC
CASSQSGGYSVNYGYTF
>once|TRBD1|TRBJ2-7|TRBV7-8
TGTGCCAGCAGCAGACAGGGGGGGATCCACGAGCAGTACTTC
CASSRQGGIHEQYF
>NA|NA|TRBJ1-2|TRBV7-2
TGTGCCAGCAGCTTATTCGCTAACTATGGCTACACCTTC
CASSLFANYGYTF
>NA|NA|TRBJ1-2|TRBV30
TGTGCCTGGAGTGTCTTGGGCGATACCTACACCTTC
CAWSVLGDTYTF
>NA|NA|TRBJ2-1|TRBV6-1
TGTGCCAGCAGTGGACGACTATCTAACATTCCCAATGAGCAGTTCTTC
CASSGRLSNIPNEQFF
>NA|TRBD2|TRBJ2-1|TRBV25-1
TGTGCCAGCAGTCCTCGGCTAGCGGGAGGTCAGCCGCAGTTCTTC
CASSPRLAGGQPQFF
>few|TRBD2|TRBJ2-1|TRBV29-1
TGCAGCGTTGCCCCGCGACTAGCGGGAGAACACAATGAGCAGTTCTTC
CSVAPRLAGEHNEQFF
>NA|NA|TRBJ2-2|TRBV5-4
TGTGCCAGCAGCTTCGGACGCGGCGGGGACACCGGGGAGCTGTTTTTT
CASSFGRGGDTGELFF
>NA|NA|TRBJ2-5|TRBV30
TGTGCCTGGAGTGGCGGCACAGGAGAGACCCAGTACTTC
CAWSGGTGETQYF
>NA|NA|TRBJ2-3|TRBV18
TGTGCCAGCTCACCACCTTACACAGATACGCAGTATTTT
CASSPPYTDTQYF
>few|TRBD2|TRBJ2-7|TRBV19
TGTGCCAGTAGTACCACTAGCGGGAGCTCCTACGAGCAGTACTTC
CASSTTSGSSYEQYF
>NA|TRBD1|TRBJ2-2|TRBV7-6
TGTGCCAGCAGCTTAGGGACAGGGCTTACCGGGGAGCTGTTTTTT
CASSLGTGLTGELFF
>NA|NA|TRBJ2-6|TRBV27
TGTGCCAGCAGTTCCGTATCTGGGGCCAACGTCCTGACTTTC
CASSSVSGANVLTF
>few|TRBD2|TRBJ2-3|TRBV11-2
TGTGCCAGCAGCTTAGTAGGACTAGCCACAGATACGCAGTATTTT
CASSLVGLATDTQYF
>once|TRBD2|TRBJ2-5|TRBV30
TGTGCCTGGAGCCAGACTAGCGGGGAGACCCAGTACTTC
CAWSQTSGETQYF
>medium-sized|NA|TRBJ2-2|TRBV5-1
TGCGCCAGCCTAGGGGTAACCGGGGAGCTGTTTTTT
CASLGVTGELFF
>NA|TRBD2|TRBJ2-7|TRBV9
TGTGCCAGCAGCCCAAGAGGTGAGCGGGAGGCAACCTACGAGCAGTACTTC
CASSPRGEREATYEQYF
>few|NA|TRBJ1-1|TRBV2
TGTGCCAGCAGTGAACCTCTGCAGGTGGCGGCTTTCTTT
CASSEPLQVAAFF
>few|TRBD1|TRBJ2-7|TRBV30
TGTGCCTGGAGTGCCGGACAGGGGACAGAGCAGTACTTC
CAWSAGQGTEQYF
>NA|NA|TRBJ2-7|TRBV5-5
TGTGCCAGCAGCCCCCCACGACAAGTCTACGAGCAGTACTTC
CASSPPRQVYEQYF
>few|NA|TRBJ2-3|TRBV9
TGTGCCAGCAGCGGGGGGCGGAGCACAGATACGCAGTATTTT
CASSGGRSTDTQYF
>once|NA|TRBJ1-2|TRBV28
TGTGCCAGCAGTCAGGGGTATTATGGCTACACCTTC
CASSQGYYGYTF
>NA|NA|TRBJ2-1|TRBV15
TGTGCCACGAGTGGCCGACAGACCTACAATGAGCAGTTCTTC
CATSGRQTYNEQFF
>few|TRBD2|TRBJ2-2|TRBV7-6
TGTGCCAGCAGCTTAGCTAGCGGGGGATCGAACACCGGGGAGCTGTTTTTT
CASSLASGGSNTGELFF
>NA|NA|TRBJ2-1|TRBV5-4
TGTGCCAGCAGCCCGAGCCTAGTCGCTAGCTCCTACAATGAGCAGTTCTTC
CASSPSLVASSYNEQFF
>few|TRBD2|TRBJ2-7|TRBV5-4
TGTGCCAGCAGCTTGGGTCTGACTAGCGTCTCCTACGAGCAGTACTTC
CASSLGLTSVSYEQYF
>NA|NA|TRBJ1-1|TRBV4-3
TGCGCCAGCAGCCAGGGTTGGACAGTTAGTAAAGCTTTCTTT
CASSQGWTVSKAFF
>few|TRBD1|TRBJ1-2|TRBV13
TGTGCCAGCAGCTTCGGACAGGGGAACGTCTATGGCTACACCTTC
CASSFGQGNVYGYTF
>few|TRBD2|TRBJ2-1|TRBV5-1
TGCGCCAGCGCCGGGACTAGCGGGAACAATGAGCAGTTCTTC
CASAGTSGNNEQFF
>NA|TRBD1|TRBJ1-2|TRBV25-1
TGTGCCAGCCAACAGGGGAACTATGGCTACACCTTC
CASQQGNYGYTF
>NA|NA|TRBJ2-1|TRBV4-3
TGCGCCAGCAGCCAAGCCCCAAGCGGACTCTCCTACAATGAGCAGTTCTTC
CASSQAPSGLSYNEQFF
>NA|TRBD2|TRBJ2-7|TRBV9
TGTGCCAGCAGCGTAGAAGCGGGGGTGGACTACGAGCAGTACTTC
CASSVEAGVDYEQYF
>few|NA|TRBJ1-5|TRBV25-1
TGTGCCAGCAGTGAATGGGGAACGGGGGATCAGCCCCAGCATTTT
CASSEWGTGDQPQHF
>NA|NA|TRBJ2-7|TRBV2
TGTGCCAGTAGTAAAGACGGAGCCGGCTACGAGCAGTACTTC
CASSKDGAGYEQYF
>NA|NA|TRBJ1-5|TRBV19
TGTGCCAGTAGTTGGAGGGATGAGCAGCCCCAGCATTTT
CASSWRDEQPQHF
>NA|NA|TRBJ2-5|TRBV10-1
TGCGCCACCTCCGGACAGATTCAAGAGACCCAGTACTTC
CATSGQIQETQYF
>NA|NA|TRBJ2-7|TRBV6-5
TGTGCCAGCAGTTACTCGAGTCACAGTTACTACGAGCAGTACTTC
CASSYSSHSYYEQYF